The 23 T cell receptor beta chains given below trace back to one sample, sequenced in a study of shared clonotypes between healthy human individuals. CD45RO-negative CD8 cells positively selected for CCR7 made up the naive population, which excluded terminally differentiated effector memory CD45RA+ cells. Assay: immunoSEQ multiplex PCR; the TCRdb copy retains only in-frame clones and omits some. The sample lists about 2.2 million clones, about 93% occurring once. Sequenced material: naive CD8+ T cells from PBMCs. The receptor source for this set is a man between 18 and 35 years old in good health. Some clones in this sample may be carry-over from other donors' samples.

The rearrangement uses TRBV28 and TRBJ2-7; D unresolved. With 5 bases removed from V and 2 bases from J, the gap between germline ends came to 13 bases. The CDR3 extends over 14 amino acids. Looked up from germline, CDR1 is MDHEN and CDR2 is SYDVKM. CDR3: CASSKDGKAYEQYF. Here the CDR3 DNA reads TGTGCCAGCAGTAAGGACGGAAAAGCCTACGAGCAGTACTTC.

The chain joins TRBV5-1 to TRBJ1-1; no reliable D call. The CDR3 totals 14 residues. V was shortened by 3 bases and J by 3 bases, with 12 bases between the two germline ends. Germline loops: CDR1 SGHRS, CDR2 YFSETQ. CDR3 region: CASSSGREDTEAFF. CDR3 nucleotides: TGCGCCAGCAGCTCCGGGAGGGAGGACACTGAAGCTTTCTTT.

This CDR3 reads CASRFRTGSYEQYF. CDR3 in DNA: TGTGCCAGTAGGTTTCGGACAGGTTCTTACGAGCAGTACTTC. The J gene is TRBJ2-7, the V gene TRBV19; 7 bases agree with TRBD1. The CDR3 spans 14 residues. Germline assignment: CDR1 LNHDA and CDR2 SQIVND (reference sequence). V gave up 6 bases and J gave up 4 bases; unmatched junction bases: 9.

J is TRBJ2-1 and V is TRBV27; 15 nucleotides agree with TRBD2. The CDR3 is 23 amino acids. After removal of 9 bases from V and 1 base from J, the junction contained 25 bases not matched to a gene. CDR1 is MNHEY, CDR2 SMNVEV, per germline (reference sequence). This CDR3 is CARIPGLAGGPTRNRRSYNEQFF. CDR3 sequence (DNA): TGTGCCAGAATCCCGGGACTAGCGGGAGGCCCAACCCGGAATAGGCGTTCCTACAATGAGCAGTTCTTC.

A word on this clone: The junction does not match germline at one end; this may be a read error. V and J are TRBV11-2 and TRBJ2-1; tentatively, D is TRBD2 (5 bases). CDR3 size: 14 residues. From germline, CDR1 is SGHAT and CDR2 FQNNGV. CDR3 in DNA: TGTGCCAGCAGTTTAGCCGGGACCTACAATGAGCAGTTCTTC. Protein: CASSLAGTYNEQFF.

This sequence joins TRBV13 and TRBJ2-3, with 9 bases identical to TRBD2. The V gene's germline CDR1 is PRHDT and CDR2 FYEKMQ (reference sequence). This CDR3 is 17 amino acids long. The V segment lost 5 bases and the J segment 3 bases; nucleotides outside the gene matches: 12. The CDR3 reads CASSEISGRAYTDTQYF. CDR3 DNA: TGTGCCAGCAGCGAAATTAGCGGGAGAGCCTATACAGATACGCAGTATTTT.

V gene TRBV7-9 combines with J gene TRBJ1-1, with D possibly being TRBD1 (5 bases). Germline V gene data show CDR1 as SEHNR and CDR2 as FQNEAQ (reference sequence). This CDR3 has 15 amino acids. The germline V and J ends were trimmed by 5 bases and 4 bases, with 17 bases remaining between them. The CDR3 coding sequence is TGTGCCAGCAGCCAAAGCGAGGGGCGGGGCACTGAAGCTTTCTTT. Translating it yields CASSQSEGRGTEAFF. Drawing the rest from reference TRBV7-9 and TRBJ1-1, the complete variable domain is DTGVSQNPRHKITKRGQNVTFRCDPISEHNRLYWYRQTLGQGPEFLTYFQNEAQLEKSRLLSDRFSAERPKGSFSTLEIQRTEQGDSAMYLCASSQSEGRGTEAFFGQGTRLTVV.

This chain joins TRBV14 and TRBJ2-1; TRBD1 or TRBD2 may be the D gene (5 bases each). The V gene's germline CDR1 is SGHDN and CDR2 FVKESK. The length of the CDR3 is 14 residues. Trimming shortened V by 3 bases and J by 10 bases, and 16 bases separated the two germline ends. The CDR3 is CASSHIGQRDEQFF. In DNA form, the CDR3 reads TGTGCCAGCAGCCACATAGGTCAAAGGGACGAGCAGTTCTTC.

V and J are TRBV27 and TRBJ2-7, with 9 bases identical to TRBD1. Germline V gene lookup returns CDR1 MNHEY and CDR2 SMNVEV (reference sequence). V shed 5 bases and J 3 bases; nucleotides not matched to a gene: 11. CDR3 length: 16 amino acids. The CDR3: CASSPNLRTGVYEQYF. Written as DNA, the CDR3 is TGTGCCAGCAGTCCTAATTTGAGGACAGGGGTCTACGAGCAGTACTTC.

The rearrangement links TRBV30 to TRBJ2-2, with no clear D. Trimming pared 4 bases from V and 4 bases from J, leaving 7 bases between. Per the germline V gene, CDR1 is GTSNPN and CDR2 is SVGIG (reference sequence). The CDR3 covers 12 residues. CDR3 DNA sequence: TGTGCCTGGAAACATAGCACCGGGGAGCTGTTTTTT. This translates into CAWKHSTGELFF. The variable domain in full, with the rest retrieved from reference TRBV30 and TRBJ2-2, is SQTIHQWPATLVQPVGSPLSLECTVEGTSNPNLYWYRQAAGRGLQLLFYSVGIGQISSEVPQNLSASRPQDRQFILSSKKLLLSDSGFYLCAWKHSTGELFFGEGSRLTVL.

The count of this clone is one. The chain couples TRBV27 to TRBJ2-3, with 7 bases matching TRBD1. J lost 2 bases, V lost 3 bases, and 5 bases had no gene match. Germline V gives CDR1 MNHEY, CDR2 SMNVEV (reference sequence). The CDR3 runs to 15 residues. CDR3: CASSLLGTDTDTQYF. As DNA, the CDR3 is TGTGCCAGCAGTTTGCTCGGGACAGACACAGATACGCAGTATTTT.

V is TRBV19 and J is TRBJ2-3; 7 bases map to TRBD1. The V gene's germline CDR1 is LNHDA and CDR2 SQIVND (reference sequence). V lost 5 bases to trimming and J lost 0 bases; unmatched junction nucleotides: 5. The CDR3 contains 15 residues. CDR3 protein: CASSPRQGSTDTQYF. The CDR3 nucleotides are TGTGCCAGTAGTCCGAGACAGGGTAGCACAGATACGCAGTATTTT.

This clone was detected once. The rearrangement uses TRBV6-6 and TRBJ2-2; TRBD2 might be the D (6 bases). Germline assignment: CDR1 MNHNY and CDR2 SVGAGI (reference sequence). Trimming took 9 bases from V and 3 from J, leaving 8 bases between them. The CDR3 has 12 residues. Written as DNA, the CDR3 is TGTGCCAGTGGAGGGGACACCGGGGAGCTGTTTTTT. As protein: CASGGDTGELFF.

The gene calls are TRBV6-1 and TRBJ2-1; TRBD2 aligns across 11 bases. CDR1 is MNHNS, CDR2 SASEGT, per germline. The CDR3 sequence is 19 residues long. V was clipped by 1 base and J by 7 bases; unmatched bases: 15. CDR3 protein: CASSEEVGPLAGVGNEQFF. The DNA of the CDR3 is TGTGCCAGCAGTGAAGAAGTCGGGCCACTAGCGGGAGTGGGGAATGAGCAGTTCTTC.

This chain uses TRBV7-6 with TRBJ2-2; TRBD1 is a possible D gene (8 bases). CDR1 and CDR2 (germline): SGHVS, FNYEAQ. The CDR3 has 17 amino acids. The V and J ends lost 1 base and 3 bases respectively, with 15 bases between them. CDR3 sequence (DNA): TGTGCCAGCAGCTTAGTCCCAACAGGGGGGGACACCGGGGAGCTGTTTTTT. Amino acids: CASSLVPTGGDTGELFF.

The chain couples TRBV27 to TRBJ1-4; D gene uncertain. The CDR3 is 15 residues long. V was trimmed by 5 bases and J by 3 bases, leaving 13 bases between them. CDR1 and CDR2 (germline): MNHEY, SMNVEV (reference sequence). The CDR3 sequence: CASSTGRGSNEKLFF. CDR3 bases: TGTGCCAGCAGTACCGGACGGGGATCTAATGAAAAACTGTTTTTT. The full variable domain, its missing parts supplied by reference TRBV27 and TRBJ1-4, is EAQVTQNPRYLITVTGKKLTVTCSQNMNHEYMSWYRQDPGLGLRQIYYSMNVEVTDKGDVPEGYKVSRKEKRNFPLILESPSPNQTSLYFCASSTGRGSNEKLFFGSGTQLSVL.

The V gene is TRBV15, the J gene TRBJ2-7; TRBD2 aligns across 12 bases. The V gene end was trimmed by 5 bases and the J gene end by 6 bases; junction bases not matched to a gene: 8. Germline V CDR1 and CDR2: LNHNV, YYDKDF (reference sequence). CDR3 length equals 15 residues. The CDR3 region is CATSSRLAGVSEQYF. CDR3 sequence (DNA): TGTGCCACCAGCTCCCGACTAGCGGGAGTTAGCGAGCAGTACTTC.

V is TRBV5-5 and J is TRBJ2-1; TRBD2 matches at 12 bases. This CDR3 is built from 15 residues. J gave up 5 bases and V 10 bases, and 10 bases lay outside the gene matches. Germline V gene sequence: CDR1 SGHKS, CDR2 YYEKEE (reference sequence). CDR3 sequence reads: CAGAGTSGLNNEQFF. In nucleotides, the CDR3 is TGTGCCGGGGCAGGGACTAGCGGGCTTAACAATGAGCAGTTCTTC.

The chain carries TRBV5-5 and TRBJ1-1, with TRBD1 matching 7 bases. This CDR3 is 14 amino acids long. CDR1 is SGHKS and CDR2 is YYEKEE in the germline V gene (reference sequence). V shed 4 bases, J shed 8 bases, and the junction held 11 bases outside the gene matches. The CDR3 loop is CASSVGFRDREAFF. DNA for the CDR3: TGTGCCAGCAGCGTGGGGTTCCGGGACAGAGAAGCTTTCTTT.

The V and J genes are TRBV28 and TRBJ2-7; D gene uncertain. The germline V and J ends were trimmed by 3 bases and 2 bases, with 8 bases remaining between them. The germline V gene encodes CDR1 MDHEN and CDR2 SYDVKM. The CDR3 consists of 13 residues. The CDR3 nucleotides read TGTGCCAGCAGTTTTTACAACGCCTACGAGCAGTACTTC. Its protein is CASSFYNAYEQYF.

CDR3 sequence (DNA): TGTGCCAGCAGCGCCGGGGGATCTCACCCCTACGAGCAGTACTTC. Translated, it gives CASSAGGSHPYEQYF. This sequence joins TRBV9 and TRBJ2-7; a possible D gene is TRBD2 (6 bases). Per the germline V gene, CDR1 is SGDLS and CDR2 is YYNGEE. The CDR3 loop spans 15 amino acids. Trimming pared 3 bases from V and 2 bases from J, leaving 15 bases between.

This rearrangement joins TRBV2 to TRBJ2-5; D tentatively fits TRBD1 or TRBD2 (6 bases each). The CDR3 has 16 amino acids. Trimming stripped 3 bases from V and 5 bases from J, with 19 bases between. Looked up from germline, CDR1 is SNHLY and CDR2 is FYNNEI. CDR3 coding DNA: TGTGCCAGCAGTGACTTTTTATTTGGGGGGCTTGAGACCCAGTACTTC. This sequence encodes CASSDFLFGGLETQYF.

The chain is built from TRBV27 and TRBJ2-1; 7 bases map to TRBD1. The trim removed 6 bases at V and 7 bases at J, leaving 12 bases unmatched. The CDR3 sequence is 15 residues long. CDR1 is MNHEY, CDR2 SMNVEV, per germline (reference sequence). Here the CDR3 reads CASRRGGVLTNEQFF. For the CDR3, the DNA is TGTGCCAGCAGGCGAGGGGGCGTCCTAACGAATGAGCAGTTCTTC.